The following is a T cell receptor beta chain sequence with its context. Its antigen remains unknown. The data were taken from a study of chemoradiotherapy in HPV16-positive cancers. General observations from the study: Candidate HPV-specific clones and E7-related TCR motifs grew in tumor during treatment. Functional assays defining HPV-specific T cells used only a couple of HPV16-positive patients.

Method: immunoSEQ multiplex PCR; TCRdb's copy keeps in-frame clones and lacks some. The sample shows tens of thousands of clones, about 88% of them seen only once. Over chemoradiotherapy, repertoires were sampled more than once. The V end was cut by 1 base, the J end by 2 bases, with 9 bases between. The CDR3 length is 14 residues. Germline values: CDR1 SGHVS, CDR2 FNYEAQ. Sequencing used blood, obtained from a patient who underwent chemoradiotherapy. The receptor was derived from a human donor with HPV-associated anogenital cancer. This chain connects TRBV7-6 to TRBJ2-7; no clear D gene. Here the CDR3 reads CASSLGTRTYEQYF. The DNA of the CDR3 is TGTGCCAGCAGCTTAGGGACCCGAACCTACGAGCAGTACTTC.